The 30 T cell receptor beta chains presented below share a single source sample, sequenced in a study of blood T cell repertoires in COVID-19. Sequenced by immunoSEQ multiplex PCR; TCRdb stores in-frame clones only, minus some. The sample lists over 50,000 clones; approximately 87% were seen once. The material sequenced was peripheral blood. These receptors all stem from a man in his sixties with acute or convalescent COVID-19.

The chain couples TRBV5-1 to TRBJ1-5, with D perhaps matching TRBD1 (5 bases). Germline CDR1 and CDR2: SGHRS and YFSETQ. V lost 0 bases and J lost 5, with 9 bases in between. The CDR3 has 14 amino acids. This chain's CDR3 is CASSLAGGDQPQHF. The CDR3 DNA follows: TGCGCCAGCAGCTTGGCGGGAGGGGATCAGCCCCAGCATTTT. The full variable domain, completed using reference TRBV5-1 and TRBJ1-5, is KAGVTQTPRYLIKTRGQQVTLSCSPISGHRSVSWYQQTPGQGLQFLFEYFSETQRNKGNFPGRFSGRQFSNSRSEMNVSTLELGDSALYLCASSLAGGDQPQHFGDGTRLSIL.

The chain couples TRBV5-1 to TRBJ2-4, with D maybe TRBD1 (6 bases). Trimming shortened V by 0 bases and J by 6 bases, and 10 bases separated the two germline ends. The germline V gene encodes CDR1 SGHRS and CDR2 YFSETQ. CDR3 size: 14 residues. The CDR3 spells CASSLGTEGNIQYF. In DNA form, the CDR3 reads TGCGCCAGCAGCTTGGGGACAGAGGGAAACATTCAGTACTTC.

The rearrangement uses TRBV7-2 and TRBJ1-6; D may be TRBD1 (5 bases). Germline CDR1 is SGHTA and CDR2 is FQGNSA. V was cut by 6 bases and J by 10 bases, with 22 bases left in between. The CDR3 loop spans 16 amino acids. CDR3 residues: CASRAGGVSPGSPLHF. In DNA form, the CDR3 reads TGTGCCAGCAGGGCCGGCGGGGTCTCCCCAGGGTCACCCCTCCACTTT. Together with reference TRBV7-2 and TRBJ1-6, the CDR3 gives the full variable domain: GAGVSQSPSNKVTEKGKDVELRCDPISGHTALYWYRQSLGQGLEFLIYFQGNSAPDKSGLPSDRFSAERTGGSVSTLTIQRTQQEDSAVYLCASRAGGVSPGSPLHFGNGTRLTVT.

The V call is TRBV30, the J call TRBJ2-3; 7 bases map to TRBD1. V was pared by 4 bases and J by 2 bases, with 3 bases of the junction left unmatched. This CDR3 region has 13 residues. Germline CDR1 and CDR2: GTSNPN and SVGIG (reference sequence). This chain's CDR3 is CAWIDRVTDTQYF. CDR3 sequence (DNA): TGTGCCTGGATCGACAGGGTCACAGATACGCAGTATTTT.

The chain's CDR3 is CASSIGVPLVQGQEKLFF. DNA of the CDR3: TGTGCCAGTAGTATAGGCGTTCCCTTGGTTCAGGGTCAAGAAAAACTGTTTTTT. The chain recombines TRBV19 with TRBJ1-4, with D possibly matching TRBD1 (5 bases). This CDR3 contains 18 residues. Trimming left V 1 base short and J 8 bases short, with 23 bases between. Germline V lookup: CDR1 LNHDA, CDR2 SQIVND (reference sequence). Filled out from reference TRBV19 and TRBJ1-4, the complete variable domain reads DGGITQSPKYLFRKEGQNVTLSCEQNLNHDAMYWYRQDPGQGLRLIYYSQIVNDFQKGDIAEGYSVSREKKESFPLTVTSAQKNPTAFYLCASSIGVPLVQGQEKLFFGSGTQLSVL.

The CDR3 region is CASSIKTASGNTIYF. The CDR3 nucleotides are TGTGCCAGTAGTATAAAGACAGCCTCTGGAAACACCATATATTTT. The chain recombines TRBV19 with TRBJ1-3, with D possibly TRBD1 on 5 matching bases. V was pared by 2 bases and J by 0 bases, with 8 bases between. The germline gives CDR1 LNHDA, CDR2 SQIVND (reference sequence). The CDR3 covers 15 residues.

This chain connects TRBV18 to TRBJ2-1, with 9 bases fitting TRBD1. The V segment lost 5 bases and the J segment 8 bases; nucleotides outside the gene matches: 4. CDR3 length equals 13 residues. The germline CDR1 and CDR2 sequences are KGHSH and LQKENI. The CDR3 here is CASSFRDRDEQFF. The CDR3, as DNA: TGTGCCAGCTCATTCCGGGACAGGGATGAGCAGTTCTTC.

For the CDR3, the DNA is TGTGCCAGCAGCTTGGATCCTAACTCTGGAAACACCATATATTTT. Amino acid sequence: CASSLDPNSGNTIYF. This chain connects TRBV5-5 to TRBJ1-3, with D unresolved. Germline-derived CDR1 and CDR2 are SGHKS and YYEKEE (reference sequence). The CDR3 runs to 15 residues. V was trimmed by 0 bases and J by 0 bases, leaving 7 bases between them. The whole variable domain, remainder taken from reference TRBV5-5 and TRBJ1-3, is DAGVTQSPTHLIKTRGQQVTLRCSPISGHKSVSWYQQVLGQGPQFIFQYYEKEERGRGNFPDRFSARQFPNYSSELNVNALLLGDSALYLCASSLDPNSGNTIYFGEGSWLTVV.

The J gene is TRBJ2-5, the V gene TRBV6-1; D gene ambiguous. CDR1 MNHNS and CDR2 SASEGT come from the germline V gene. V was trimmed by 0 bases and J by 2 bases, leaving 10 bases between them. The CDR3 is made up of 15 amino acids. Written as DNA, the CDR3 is TGTGCCAGCAGTGAAGCGCAGGCAGAGCAAGAGACCCAGTACTTC. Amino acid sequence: CASSEAQAEQETQYF.

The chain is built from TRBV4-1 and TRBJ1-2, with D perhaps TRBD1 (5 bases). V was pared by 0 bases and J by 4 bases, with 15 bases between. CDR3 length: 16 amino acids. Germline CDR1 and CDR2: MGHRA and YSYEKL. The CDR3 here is CASSQDRAGQGYGYTF. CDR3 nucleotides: TGCGCCAGCAGCCAAGATCGGGCAGGGCAAGGCTATGGCTACACCTTC.

The CDR3 here is CASRKGAYTEAFF. The CDR3 DNA reads TGTGCCAGTCGGAAGGGGGCGTACACTGAAGCTTTCTTT. This chain connects TRBV27 to TRBJ1-1; 7 bases are shared with TRBD1. The CDR3 consists of 13 residues. The germline CDR1 and CDR2 sequences are MNHEY and SMNVEV (reference sequence). V shed 9 bases, J shed 3 bases, and the junction held 7 bases outside the gene matches.

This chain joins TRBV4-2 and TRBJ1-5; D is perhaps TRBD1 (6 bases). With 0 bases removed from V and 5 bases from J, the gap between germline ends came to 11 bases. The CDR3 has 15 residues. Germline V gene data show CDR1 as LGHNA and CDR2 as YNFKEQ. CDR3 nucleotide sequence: TGTGCCAGCAGCCAAGATACGGCAGGGGATCAGCCCCAGCATTTT. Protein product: CASSQDTAGDQPQHF.

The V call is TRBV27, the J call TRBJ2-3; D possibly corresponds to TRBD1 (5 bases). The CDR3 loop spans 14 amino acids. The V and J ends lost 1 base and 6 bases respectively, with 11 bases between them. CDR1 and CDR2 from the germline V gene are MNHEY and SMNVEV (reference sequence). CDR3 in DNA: TGTGCCAGCAGTTTATTTACAGGTGACGATACGCAGTATTTT. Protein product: CASSLFTGDDTQYF.

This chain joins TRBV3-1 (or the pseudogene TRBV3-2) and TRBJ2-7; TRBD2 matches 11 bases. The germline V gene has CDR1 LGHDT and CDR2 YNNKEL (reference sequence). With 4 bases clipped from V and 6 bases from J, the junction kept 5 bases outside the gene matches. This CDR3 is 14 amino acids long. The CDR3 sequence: CASSPSGGRGEQYF. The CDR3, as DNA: TGTGCCAGCAGCCCTAGCGGGGGGAGGGGCGAGCAGTACTTC.

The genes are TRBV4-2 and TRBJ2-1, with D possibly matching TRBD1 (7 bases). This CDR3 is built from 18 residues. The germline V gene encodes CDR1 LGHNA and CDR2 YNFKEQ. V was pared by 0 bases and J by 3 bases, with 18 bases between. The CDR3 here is CASSQDPGGRGFYNEQFF. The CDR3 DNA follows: TGTGCCAGCAGCCAAGATCCCGGGGGCAGGGGGTTCTACAATGAGCAGTTCTTC.

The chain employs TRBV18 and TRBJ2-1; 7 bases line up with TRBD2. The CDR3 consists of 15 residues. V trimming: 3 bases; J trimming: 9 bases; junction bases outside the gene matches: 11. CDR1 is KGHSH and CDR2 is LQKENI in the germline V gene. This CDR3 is CASSPTSDIWGEQFF. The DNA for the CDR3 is TGTGCCAGCTCACCTACTAGCGACATTTGGGGTGAGCAGTTCTTC. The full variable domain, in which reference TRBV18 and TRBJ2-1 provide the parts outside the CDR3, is NAGVMQNPRHLVRRRGQEARLRCSPMKGHSHVYWYRQLPEEGLKFMVYLQKENIIDESGMPKERFSAEFPKEGPSILRIQQVVRGDSAAYFCASSPTSDIWGEQFFGPGTRLTVL.

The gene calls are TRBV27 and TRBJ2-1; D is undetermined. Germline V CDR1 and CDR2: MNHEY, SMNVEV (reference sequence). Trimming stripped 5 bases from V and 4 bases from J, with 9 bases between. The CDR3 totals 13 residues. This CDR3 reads CASSPNTYNEQFF. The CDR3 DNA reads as TGTGCCAGCAGTCCAAACACGTACAATGAGCAGTTCTTC.

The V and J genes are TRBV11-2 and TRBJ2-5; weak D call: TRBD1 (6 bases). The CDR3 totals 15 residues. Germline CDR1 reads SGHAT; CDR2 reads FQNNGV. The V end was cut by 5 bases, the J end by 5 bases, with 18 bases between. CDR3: CASSNGITGSETQYF. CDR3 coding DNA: TGTGCCAGCAGCAACGGCATTACAGGGTCCGAGACCCAGTACTTC. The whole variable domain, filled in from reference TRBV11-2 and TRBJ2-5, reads EAGVAQSPRYKIIEKRQSVAFWCNPISGHATLYWYQQILGQGPKLLIQFQNNGVVDDSQLPKDRFSAERLKGVDSTLKIQPAKLEDSAVYLCASSNGITGSETQYFGPGTRLLVL.

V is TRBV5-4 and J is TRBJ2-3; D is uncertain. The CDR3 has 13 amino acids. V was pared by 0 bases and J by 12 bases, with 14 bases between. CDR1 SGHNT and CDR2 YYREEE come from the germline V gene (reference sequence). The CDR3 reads CASSLDSQPPQYF. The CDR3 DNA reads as TGTGCCAGCAGCTTGGACTCACAGCCCCCTCAGTATTTT.

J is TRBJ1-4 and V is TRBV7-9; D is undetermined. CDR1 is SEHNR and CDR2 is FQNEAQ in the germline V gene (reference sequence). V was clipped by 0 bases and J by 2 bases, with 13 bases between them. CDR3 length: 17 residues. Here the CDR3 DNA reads TGTGCCAGCAGCTTAGCAATGGCGGTAGCGACTAATGAAAAACTGTTTTTT. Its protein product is CASSLAMAVATNEKLFF.

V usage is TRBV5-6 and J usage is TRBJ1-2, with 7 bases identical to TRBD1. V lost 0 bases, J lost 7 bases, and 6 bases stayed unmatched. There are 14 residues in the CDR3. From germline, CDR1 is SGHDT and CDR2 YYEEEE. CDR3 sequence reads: CASSLGDSSPGYTF. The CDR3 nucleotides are TGTGCCAGCAGCTTGGGGGACAGTTCCCCTGGCTACACCTTC.

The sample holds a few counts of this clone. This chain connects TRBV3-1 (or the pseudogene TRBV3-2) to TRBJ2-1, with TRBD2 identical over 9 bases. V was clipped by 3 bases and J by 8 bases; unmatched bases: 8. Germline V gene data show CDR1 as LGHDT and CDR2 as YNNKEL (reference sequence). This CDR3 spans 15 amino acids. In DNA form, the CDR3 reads TGTGCCAGCAGCCATTCAGGACTAGCGATCGATGAGCAGTTCTTC. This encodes CASSHSGLAIDEQFF.

The CDR3 is CASSERRGINTEAFF. CDR3 bases: TGTGCCAGCAGTGAACGCAGGGGGATAAACACTGAAGCTTTCTTT. The chain recombines TRBV6-1 with TRBJ1-1; 7 positions match TRBD1. V lost 2 bases, J lost 2 bases, and 5 bases stayed unmatched. The CDR3 loop spans 15 amino acids. From germline, CDR1 is MNHNS and CDR2 SASEGT.

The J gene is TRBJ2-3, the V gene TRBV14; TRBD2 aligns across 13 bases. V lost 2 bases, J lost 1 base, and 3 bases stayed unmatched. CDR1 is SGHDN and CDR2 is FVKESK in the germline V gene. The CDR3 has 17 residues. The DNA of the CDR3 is TGTGCCAGCAGCCAATGGACTAGCGGGGGCGGCACAGATACGCAGTATTTT. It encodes CASSQWTSGGGTDTQYF.

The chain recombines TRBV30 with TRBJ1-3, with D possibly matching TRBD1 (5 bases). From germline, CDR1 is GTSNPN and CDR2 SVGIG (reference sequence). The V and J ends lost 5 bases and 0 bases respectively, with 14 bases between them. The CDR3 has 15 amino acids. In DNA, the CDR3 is TGTGCCTGGTTGCCCACAGGCCTCTCTGGAAACACCATATATTTT. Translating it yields CAWLPTGLSGNTIYF.

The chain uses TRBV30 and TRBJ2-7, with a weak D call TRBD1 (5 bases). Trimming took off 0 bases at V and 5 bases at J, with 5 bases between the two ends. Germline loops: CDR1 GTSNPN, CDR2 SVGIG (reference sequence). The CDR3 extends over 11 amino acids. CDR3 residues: CAWSVGDEQYF. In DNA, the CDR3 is TGTGCCTGGAGTGTAGGGGACGAGCAGTACTTC.

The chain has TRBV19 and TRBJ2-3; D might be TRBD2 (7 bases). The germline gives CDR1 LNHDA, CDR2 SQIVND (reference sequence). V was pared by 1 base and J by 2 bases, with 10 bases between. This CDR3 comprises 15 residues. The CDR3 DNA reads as TGTGCCAGTAGTATAGGGGGGGGCGTCACAGATACGCAGTATTTT. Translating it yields CASSIGGGVTDTQYF.

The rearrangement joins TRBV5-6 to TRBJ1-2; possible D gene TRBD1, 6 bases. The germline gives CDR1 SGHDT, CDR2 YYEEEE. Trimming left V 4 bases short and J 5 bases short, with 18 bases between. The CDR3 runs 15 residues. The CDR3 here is CASSGEQGSGYGYTF. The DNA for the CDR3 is TGTGCCAGCAGCGGGGAACAGGGTTCAGGTTATGGCTACACCTTC.

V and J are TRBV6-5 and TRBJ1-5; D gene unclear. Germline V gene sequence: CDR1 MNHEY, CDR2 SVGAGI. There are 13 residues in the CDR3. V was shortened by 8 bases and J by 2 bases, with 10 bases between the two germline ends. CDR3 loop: CASRGSRNQPQHF. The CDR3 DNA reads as TGTGCCAGCCGGGGAAGTCGCAATCAGCCCCAGCATTTT.

CDR3 sequence (DNA): TGCGCCAGCAGCCAAGGTGCTAGCGGGGGAACCTACAATGAGCAGTTCTTC. Translating it yields CASSQGASGGTYNEQFF. The rearrangement joins TRBV4-3 to TRBJ2-1; 10 bases match TRBD2. Germline assignment: CDR1 LGHNA and CDR2 YSLEER. The CDR3 runs 17 residues. Trimming removed 1 base from V and 2 bases from J; junction bases left unmatched: 5.